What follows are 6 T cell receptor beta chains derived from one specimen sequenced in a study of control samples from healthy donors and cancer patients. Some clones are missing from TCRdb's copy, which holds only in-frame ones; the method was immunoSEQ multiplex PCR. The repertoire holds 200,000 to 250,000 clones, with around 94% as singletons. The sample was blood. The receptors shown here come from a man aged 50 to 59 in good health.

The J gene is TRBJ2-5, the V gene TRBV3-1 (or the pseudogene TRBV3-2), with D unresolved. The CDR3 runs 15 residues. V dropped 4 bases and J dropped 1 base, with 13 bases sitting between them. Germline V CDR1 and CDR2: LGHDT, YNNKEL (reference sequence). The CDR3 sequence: CASSRYDTAQETQYF. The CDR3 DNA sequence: TGTGCCAGCAGCCGCTATGACACGGCCCAAGAGACCCAGTACTTC.

Written as DNA, the CDR3 is TGCGCCAGCAGCCAAGACGAGGCCTCGAGGGTCCAGTACTTC. Translating gives CASSQDEASRVQYF. The rearrangement links TRBV4-3 to TRBJ2-7; D is perhaps TRBD2 (5 bases). Germline-derived CDR1 and CDR2 are LGHNA and YSLEER. This CDR3 has 14 amino acids. V lost 0 bases to trimming and J lost 10 bases, with 16 bases between them.

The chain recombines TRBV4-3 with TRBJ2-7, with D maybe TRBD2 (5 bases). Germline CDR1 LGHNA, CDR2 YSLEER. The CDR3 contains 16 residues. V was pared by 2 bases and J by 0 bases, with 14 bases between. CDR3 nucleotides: TGCGCCAGCAGCCAATCTTTTACCGGGGTCTCCTACGAGCAGTACTTC. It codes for CASSQSFTGVSYEQYF.

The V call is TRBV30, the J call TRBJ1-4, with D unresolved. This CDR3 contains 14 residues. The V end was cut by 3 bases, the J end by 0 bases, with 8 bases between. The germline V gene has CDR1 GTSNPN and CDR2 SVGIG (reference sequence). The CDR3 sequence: CAWSPHSTNEKLFF. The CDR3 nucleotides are TGTGCCTGGAGCCCGCATTCAACTAATGAAAAACTGTTTTTT.

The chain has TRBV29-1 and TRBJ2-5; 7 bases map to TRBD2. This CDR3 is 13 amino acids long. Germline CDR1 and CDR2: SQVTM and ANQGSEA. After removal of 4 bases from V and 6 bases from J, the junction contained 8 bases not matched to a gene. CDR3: CSVAVSSGQTQYF. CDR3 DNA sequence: TGCAGCGTTGCGGTGTCTAGCGGACAGACCCAGTACTTC.

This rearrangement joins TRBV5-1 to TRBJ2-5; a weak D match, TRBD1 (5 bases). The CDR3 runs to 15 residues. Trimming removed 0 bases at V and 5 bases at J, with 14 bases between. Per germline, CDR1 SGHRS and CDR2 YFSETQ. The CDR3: CASSLAPQDKETQYF. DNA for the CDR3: TGCGCCAGCAGCTTGGCCCCACAGGATAAGGAGACCCAGTACTTC.